A single sample is the source of the 3 T cell receptor beta chains below, sequenced in a study of blood T cell repertoires in COVID-19. Profiled with immunoSEQ multiplex PCR; TCRdb holds only in-frame clones, not every one. This sample has hundreds of thousands of clones, with roughly 90% found just once. The material sequenced was PBMCs or T cells enriched from blood (not recorded which). The receptors here all came from a woman between 40 and 55 years old who had recovered from COVID-19.

The chain combines TRBV9 with TRBJ2-5, with 9 bases fitting TRBD2. Germline CDR1 SGDLS, CDR2 YYNGEE. The CDR3 extends over 14 amino acids. Trimming cost V 4 bases and J 5 bases; bases outside gene matches: 6. Here the CDR3 DNA reads TGTGCCAGCAGCTTTAGCGGGAGCGGCGAGACCCAGTACTTC. It codes for CASSFSGSGETQYF.

This clone was seen once. This chain connects TRBV12-5 to TRBJ2-1, with 8 positions matching TRBD1. Unmatched junction bases numbered 5, after V lost 4 bases and J lost 9 bases. CDR1 and CDR2 (germline): LGHNT, FRNRAP. This CDR3 has 13 residues. CDR3: CASGSRGRGEQFF. The CDR3 DNA is TGTGCTAGTGGTTCCAGGGGGCGTGGTGAGCAGTTCTTC.

V usage is TRBV28 and J usage is TRBJ1-2, with 7 bases aligning to TRBD1. After removal of 5 bases from V and 4 bases from J, the junction contained 13 bases not matched to a gene. The CDR3 is 16 residues long. Germline CDR1 reads MDHEN; CDR2 reads SYDVKM. The CDR3 is CASSPPGGIGGYGYTF. The CDR3, as DNA: TGTGCCAGCAGTCCCCCAGGGGGGATTGGGGGCTATGGCTACACCTTC.